Only a few counts were recorded for the clone carrying this T cell receptor beta chain. Antigen unknown. This specimen belongs to a study of response to subunit inactivated influenza vaccine. TCRdb passed the RT-PCR reads through MiXCR, listing each CDR3 protein once. The sample yields about 650,000 distinct CDR3 sequences, 15% to 19% seen once. This CDR3 contains 14 residues. Germline V gene sequence: CDR1 MDHEN, CDR2 SYDVKM. The V end was cut by 4 bases, the J end by 2 bases, with 12 bases between. Study-level points and caveats: Every seasonal influenza vaccination brings in few new T cells, the authors suggested.

The sequence was collected from a man between 45 and 60 years old who received an inactivated influenza vaccine. The chain has TRBV28 and TRBJ2-7, with TRBD1 as a possible D gene (5 bases). Here the sequenced sample was PBMCs from blood, taken 11 to 12 days after vaccination. The CDR3 spells CASSSYDRAYEQYF. CDR3 sequence (DNA): TGTGCCAGCAGTTCGTACGACAGAGCCTACGAGCAGTACTTC. Drawing the rest from reference TRBV28 and TRBJ2-7, the complete variable domain is DVKVTQSSRYLVKRTGEKVFLECVQDMDHENMFWYRQDPGLGLRLIYFSYDVKMKEKGDIPEGYSVSREKKERFSLILESASTNQTSMYLCASSSYDRAYEQYFGPGTRLTVT.